This passage covers 22 T cell receptor beta chains from one sample sequenced in a study of response to subunit inactivated influenza vaccine. TCRdb ran MiXCR on the RT-PCR reads and lists one entry per CDR3 protein. There are some 480,000 distinct CDR3 sequences in the sample; around 9.9% occur only once, and around 12% lies in the top ten. Source: PBMCs from blood, taken roughly 46 days after vaccination. The source is a man aged 50 to 59 who received an inactivated influenza vaccine.

J is TRBJ1-5 and V is TRBV3-1; 8 bases align to TRBD1. The CDR3 totals 14 residues. J was trimmed by 6 bases and V by 4 bases; bases with no gene match: 5. Germline CDR1 reads LGHDT; CDR2 reads YNNKEL (reference sequence). The CDR3 is CASSRTGFGQPQHF. Written as DNA, the CDR3 is TGTGCCAGCAGCCGGACAGGGTTCGGTCAGCCCCAGCATTTT.

The chain employs TRBV2 and TRBJ2-1; 12 nucleotides line up with TRBD2. The junction had 9 bases not matched to a gene; V was cut back by 5 bases and J by 10 bases. The germline V gene has CDR1 SNHLY and CDR2 FYNNEI. The CDR3 extends over 15 amino acids. CDR3 in amino acids: CASSPLAGGPGEQFF. The DNA for the CDR3 is TGTGCCAGCAGTCCTCTAGCGGGAGGGCCGGGGGAGCAGTTCTTC.

This clonotype was detected many times. The chain uses TRBV20-1 and TRBJ2-5, with TRBD2 matching 8 bases. This CDR3 is built from 14 residues. V lost 6 bases to trimming and J lost 7 bases; unmatched junction nucleotides: 13. Germline V gene data show CDR1 as DFQATT and CDR2 as SNEGSKA (reference sequence). The CDR3 region has the DNA TGCAGTGCACCCAAGGGGCGGGGGGACCCGACCCAGTACTTC. Its protein is CSAPKGRGDPTQYF.

Ten or more counts support this clonotype. The rearrangement joins TRBV20-1 to TRBJ2-1, with no clear D. This CDR3 has 13 amino acids. Germline CDR1 reads DFQATT; CDR2 reads SNEGSKA (reference sequence). Trimming took 5 bases from V and 4 from J, leaving 12 bases between them. CDR3 DNA sequence: TGCAGTGCTCCCCTTACTGGTTACAATGAGCAGTTCTTC. Amino acid sequence: CSAPLTGYNEQFF.

The chain is built from TRBV24-1 and TRBJ2-1; TRBD2 agrees at 9 bases. Losses at the gene ends were 4 bases for V and 4 bases for J; bases not matched to a gene: 7. This CDR3 has 16 amino acids. Germline CDR1 and CDR2: KGHDR and SFDVKD. CDR3 region: CATSDTGTSLYNEQFF. DNA for the CDR3: TGTGCCACCAGTGACACCGGGACTAGCCTATACAATGAGCAGTTCTTC.

V gene TRBV20-1 combines with J gene TRBJ2-5; no reliable D call. The CDR3 has 11 amino acids. Germline V gene sequence: CDR1 DFQATT, CDR2 SNEGSKA (reference sequence). CDR3: CSAWGQETQYF. The CDR3 DNA reads TGCAGCGCTTGGGGCCAAGAGACCCAGTACTTC.

The chain couples TRBV11-2 to TRBJ2-1; D uncertain. V lost 7 bases, J lost 0 bases, and 13 bases lay in between. Germline CDR1 SGHAT, CDR2 FQNNGV. The CDR3 loop spans 15 amino acids. The CDR3 loop reads CASNRAPSSYNEQFF. The CDR3 bases are TGTGCCAGCAATCGGGCCCCAAGCTCCTACAATGAGCAGTTCTTC.

This chain joins TRBV4-2 and TRBJ1-3, with 9 bases that match TRBD1. This CDR3 is built from 18 residues. The ends lost 3 bases at V and 5 bases at J; junction bases unmatched: 14. From germline, CDR1 is LGHNA and CDR2 YNFKEQ. The CDR3 is CASSHLLGDREIRNTIYF. The CDR3, as DNA: TGTGCCAGCAGCCATCTCCTGGGGGACAGGGAAATACGAAACACCATATATTTT.

This clonotype was seen more than once but under ten times. The gene calls are TRBV7-6 and TRBJ2-1; 9 positions agree with TRBD2. Trimming cost V 0 bases and J 0 bases; bases outside gene matches: 6. Per germline, CDR1 SGHVS and CDR2 FNYEAQ. The CDR3 spans 18 residues. The DNA of the CDR3 is TGTGCCAGCAGCTTAGCGGGACTAGCAACGAGCTCCTACAATGAGCAGTTCTTC. Translated: CASSLAGLATSSYNEQFF.

The chain links TRBV19 to TRBJ1-1; D call uncertain. The CDR3 contains 13 residues. Germline V gene lookup returns CDR1 LNHDA and CDR2 SQIVND (reference sequence). The V gene lost 3 bases and the J gene lost 5 bases, with 10 bases spanning the gap. The CDR3 nucleotides are TGTGCCAGTAGTATCGGCAGGAGGACTGAAGCTTTCTTT. The encoded protein is CASSIGRRTEAFF.

This clonotype was counted ten times or more. One end of the junction is discordant with germline, which a read error may explain. V gene TRBV12-5 combines with J gene TRBJ2-5; tentative D call: TRBD2 (5 bases). The CDR3 runs to 12 residues. CDR1 and CDR2 from the germline V gene are LGHNT and FRNRAP. CDR3: CASGLAPGLPSF. In DNA, the CDR3 is TGTGCTAGTGGTTTGGCACCAGGACTTCCCTCCTTC.

This clonotype has at least ten counts. J is TRBJ2-5 and V is TRBV29-1; the D is unclear. Germline V gene lookup returns CDR1 SQVTM and CDR2 ANQGSEA. The V end lost 0 bases, the J end lost 4 bases, and 9 bases lay between the germline ends. The CDR3 sequence is 13 residues long. Written as DNA, the CDR3 is TGCAGCGTTGAAGAGATGGGGATAGAGACCCAGTACTTC. This codes for CSVEEMGIETQYF.

This clonotype showed up just a few times. The gene calls are TRBV20-1 and TRBJ2-7, with unresolved D. CDR3 length: 14 residues. Trimming cost V 4 bases and J 2 bases, with 15 bases left between them. From germline, CDR1 is DFQATT and CDR2 SNEGSKA (reference sequence). The CDR3 sequence: CSAKVTGIPYEQYF. The DNA of the CDR3 is TGCAGTGCTAAGGTAACGGGCATCCCCTACGAGCAGTACTTC.

This clonotype occurred a few times. CDR3 sequence reads: CASSLAYAGTSKQYF. The DNA of the CDR3 is TGTGCCAGCAGCTTAGCGTATGCGGGAACTAGTAAGCAGTACTTC. V is TRBV7-2 and J is TRBJ2-7; TRBD2 is a possible D gene (6 bases). The CDR3 spans 15 residues. Per the germline V gene, CDR1 is SGHTA and CDR2 is FQGNSA. V was clipped by 0 bases and J by 8 bases, with 17 bases between them. Based on the CDR3 plus reference TRBV7-2 and TRBJ2-7, the full variable domain is GAGVSQSPSNKVTEKGKDVELRCDPISGHTALYWYRQSLGQGLEFLIYFQGNSAPDKSGLPSDRFSAERTGGSVSTLTIQRTQQEDSAVYLCASSLAYAGTSKQYFGPGTRLTVT.

This clonotype was counted between two and nine times. The chain employs TRBV10-2 and TRBJ2-3, with 13 bases fitting TRBD2. Germline V lookup: CDR1 WSHSY, CDR2 SAAADI. The CDR3 loop spans 16 amino acids. V lost 7 bases, J lost 2 bases, and 6 bases stayed unmatched. In nucleotides, the CDR3 is TGCGCCAGCAAATCGGGACTAGCGGGGTTCACAGATACGCAGTATTTT. This sequence encodes CASKSGLAGFTDTQYF.

V and J are TRBV15 and TRBJ2-3; D is possibly TRBD1 or TRBD2 (5 bases each). Germline V gene sequence: CDR1 LNHNV, CDR2 YYDKDF (reference sequence). V shed 5 bases and J shed 2 bases, with 11 bases lying between them. The CDR3 runs 14 residues. CDR3 bases: TGTGCCACCAGCCCCGGGACGGACACAGATACGCAGTATTTT. This translates into CATSPGTDTDTQYF.

This rearrangement joins TRBV7-9 to TRBJ2-5; the match to TRBD2 covers 11 bases. The CDR3 is 16 residues long. Trimming at V came to 5 bases and at J to 4 bases, leaving 9 bases not matched to a gene. CDR1 and CDR2 (germline): SEHNR, FQNEAQ (reference sequence). DNA for the CDR3: TGTGCCAGCAGCGGCATAGCGGGAGGGCCTCGAGAGACCCAGTACTTC. It encodes CASSGIAGGPRETQYF.

The V and J genes are TRBV7-2 and TRBJ2-1, with 9 positions matching TRBD1. V shed 5 bases and J 7 bases; nucleotides not matched to a gene: 9. This CDR3 region has 15 residues. CDR1 is SGHTA and CDR2 is FQGNSA in the germline V gene. The CDR3 sequence is CASSPTRDRVNEQFF. Written as DNA, the CDR3 is TGTGCCAGCAGCCCTACTCGGGACAGGGTTAATGAGCAGTTCTTC. Using reference TRBV7-2 and TRBJ2-1 for the parts outside the CDR3, the full variable domain is GAGVSQSPSNKVTEKGKDVELRCDPISGHTALYWYRQSLGQGLEFLIYFQGNSAPDKSGLPSDRFSAERTGGSVSTLTIQRTQQEDSAVYLCASSPTRDRVNEQFFGPGTRLTVL.

The DNA of the CDR3 is TGTGCCAGCGGGTGGAACTACAATGAGCAGTTCTTC. Translating it yields CASGWNYNEQFF. V usage is TRBV6-2 or TRBV6-3 and J usage is TRBJ2-1; no definite D call. This CDR3 spans 12 amino acids. Germline values: CDR1 MNHEY, CDR2 SVGEGT. The V gene lost 8 bases and the J gene lost 3 bases, with 8 bases spanning the gap.

This clonotype has just a few counts. The chain employs TRBV10-3 and TRBJ2-1, with a possible D match to TRBD1 (5 bases). Trimming cost V 10 bases and J 5 bases, with 15 bases left between them. CDR1 is ENHRY, CDR2 SYGVKD, per germline. The CDR3 runs to 13 residues. This CDR3 reads CATWGQANNEQFF. Here the CDR3 DNA reads TGTGCCACATGGGGCCAGGCCAACAATGAGCAGTTCTTC.

At least ten counts were recorded for this clonotype. The chain couples TRBV20-1 to TRBJ1-6; 9 bases line up with TRBD1. Unmatched junction bases numbered 4, after V lost 3 bases and J lost 10 bases. The CDR3 runs 13 residues. Germline values: CDR1 DFQATT, CDR2 SNEGSKA (reference sequence). This chain's CDR3 is CSASGTGRSPLHF. The CDR3 DNA reads TGCAGTGCTAGTGGGACAGGGAGATCACCCCTCCACTTT.

There are many counts of this clonotype. The V and J genes are TRBV7-9 and TRBJ2-7, with D unresolved. The CDR3 runs 15 residues. CDR1 and CDR2 from the germline V gene are SEHNR and FQNEAQ (reference sequence). V was pared by 4 bases and J by 0 bases, with 13 bases between. The CDR3 protein is CASSSRPYSSYEQYF. CDR3 bases: TGTGCCAGCAGCTCCCGCCCGTACAGCTCCTACGAGCAGTACTTC.